This entry lists 7 T cell receptor beta chains sequenced from one sample in a study of T cell changes during pregnancy in multiple sclerosis (dated by TCRdb to between 2018 and 2021). Library method: the immunoSEQ multiplex PCR assay. The source is immuneACCESS, and TCRdb retained only in-frame sequences with V and J called. Part of the clones is not carried over; for the studies checked, unresolved V genes explain less than half of this, and the remainder is unexplained. The sample includes some 100,000 clones, with approximately 90% observed a single time. Together, the top ten hold 1.9% of the sample. The sequenced sample was peripheral blood, obtained after pregnancy. The receptor set was obtained from a female donor with multiple sclerosis, enrolled in a pregnancy study.

The chain recombines TRBV18 with TRBJ1-1; the match to TRBD1 covers 9 bases. This CDR3 contains 13 residues. The germline gives CDR1 KGHSH, CDR2 LQKENI. V dropped 5 bases and J dropped 6; count of bases not matched to a gene: 4. CDR3 DNA sequence: TGTGCCAGCTCATCACAGGGGGCGCCTGAAGCTTTCTTT. Translation gives CASSSQGAPEAFF.

The chain recombines TRBV19 with TRBJ2-1, with D possibly TRBD1 on 5 matching bases. This CDR3 has 14 residues. V lost 1 base, J lost 2 bases, and 6 bases lay in between. CDR1 and CDR2 (germline): LNHDA, SQIVND (reference sequence). CDR3 loop: CASSIGGTYNEQFF. DNA of the CDR3: TGTGCCAGTAGTATAGGGGGCACCTACAATGAGCAGTTCTTC.

The rearrangement links TRBV19 to TRBJ1-5; 11 bases align to TRBD1. Looked up from germline, CDR1 is LNHDA and CDR2 is SQIVND (reference sequence). This CDR3 is built from 13 residues. Trimming at V came to 5 bases and at J to 9 bases, leaving 3 bases not matched to a gene. CDR3 nucleotides: TGTGCCAGTAGTGGGGACAGGGGGTTGCCCCAGCATTTT. This sequence encodes CASSGDRGLPQHF.

The CDR3 protein is CASSPITGNTEAFF. The CDR3 DNA reads TGTGCCAGCAGTCCTATTACAGGGAACACTGAAGCTTTCTTT. The chain employs TRBV2 and TRBJ1-1; perhaps TRBD1 as D (5 bases). V lost 5 bases, J lost 1 base, and 11 bases lay in between. This CDR3 has 14 amino acids. Germline-derived CDR1 and CDR2 are SNHLY and FYNNEI.

The chain has TRBV19 and TRBJ2-6, with D unclear. There are 14 residues in the CDR3. Between the trimmed V and J ends, which lost 6 bases and 2 bases, there was a span of 8 bases. The germline V gene has CDR1 LNHDA and CDR2 SQIVND (reference sequence). CDR3 nucleotides: TGTGCCAGTAGGAGCCATACTGGGGCCAACGTCCTGACTTTC. Translated: CASRSHTGANVLTF.

The V call is TRBV6-5, the J call TRBJ2-1, with 7 positions matching TRBD1. The junction had 3 bases not matched to a gene; V was cut back by 5 bases and J by 8 bases. The CDR3 runs to 12 residues. Germline V CDR1 and CDR2: MNHEY, SVGAGI. This CDR3 reads CASSPQGDEQFF. In DNA form, the CDR3 reads TGTGCCAGCAGTCCGCAGGGGGATGAGCAGTTCTTC.

The rearrangement joins TRBV15 to TRBJ1-4, with a weak D call TRBD1 (5 bases). Germline CDR1 is LNHNV and CDR2 is YYDKDF (reference sequence). This CDR3 contains 17 residues. Trimming stripped 2 bases from V and 8 bases from J, with 21 bases between. The CDR3 region is CATSRPGTPGMGEKLFF. Here the CDR3 DNA reads TGTGCCACCAGCAGACCCGGGACTCCAGGGATGGGGGAAAAACTGTTTTTT.